A selection of T cell receptor beta chains follows, all from one sample in a study of blood T cell repertoires in COVID-19. TCRdb's table, derived via immunoSEQ multiplex PCR, lists solely in-frame clones and lacks some. Of 90,000 to 140,000 clones in the sample, approximately 78% are singletons; the top ten hold roughly 15%. Material for sequencing was peripheral blood. These receptors were obtained from a woman older than 75 with acute or convalescent COVID-19. The CDR3 runs from the conserved cysteine through the conserved F or W. The D gene is left open where the match is weak. Only part of the rows carry a size: once, few, many, or a class if the clone is expanded.

CDR3nt,CDR3aa,j_gene,v_gene,abundance,d_gene
TGTGCCAGCAGTGCCACAGGGGGAACAGAGACCCAGTACTTC,CASSATGGTETQYF,TRBJ2-5,TRBV25-1,NA,TRBD1
TGCGCCAGCAGCCCGGGACTAGACACAGATACGCAGTATTTT,CASSPGLDTDTQYF,TRBJ2-3,TRBV5-1,NA,TRBD2
TGTGCCAGCAGCGTAGCTCTAGCGGCTGCCTACGAGCAGTACTTC,CASSVALAAAYEQYF,TRBJ2-7,TRBV9,once,TRBD2
TGTGCCAGCAGAATAGCAGGGAGGGGCAACAATGAGCAGTTCTTC,CASRIAGRGNNEQFF,TRBJ2-1,TRBV5-4,NA,TRBD2
TGTGCCAGTTCTCCCGGGACAGGGATCTCTGGGGCCAACGTCCTGACTTTC,CASSPGTGISGANVLTF,TRBJ2-6,TRBV19,NA,TRBD1
TGTGCCAGCAGCATCAATAATTCACCCCTCCACTTT,CASSINNSPLHF,TRBJ1-6,TRBV11-2,NA,NA
TGTGCCAGCAGCCTAGGACAGGGGGCATGGGGCTATGGCTACACCTTC,CASSLGQGAWGYGYTF,TRBJ1-2,TRBV7-9,NA,TRBD1
TGCGCCAGCAGCTACGGACAGGGAGCGCCTGAAGCTTTCTTT,CASSYGQGAPEAFF,TRBJ1-1,TRBV5-1,NA,TRBD1
TGTGCCAGCAGTTACTCGGACACGGTGTACGAGCAGTACTTC,CASSYSDTVYEQYF,TRBJ2-7,TRBV6-5,once,NA
TGTGCCAGCAGCCTCACCTTGGGGGGAGACTATGGCTACACCTTC,CASSLTLGGDYGYTF,TRBJ1-2,TRBV5-4,NA,NA
TGTGCCAGCTCCCCTAGCGGGAGAAAAGGGGGTGAGCAGTTCTTC,CASSPSGRKGGEQFF,TRBJ2-1,TRBV19,NA,TRBD2
TGTGCCACCAGCAGAGTCGTAGCGCCTAGCACAGATACGCAGTATTTT,CATSRVVAPSTDTQYF,TRBJ2-3,TRBV15,NA,NA
TGTGCCAGCAGATACACCGGGACTAGCGGGAGTTCGGATACGCAGTATTTT,CASRYTGTSGSSDTQYF,TRBJ2-3,TRBV2,NA,TRBD2
TGTGCCAGCAGTCTTCGGGGCGGGGAGCTGTTTTTT,CASSLRGGELFF,TRBJ2-2,TRBV28,few,NA
TGTGCCACCAGTGATTCGGAAGGGAGCTCCGGGGCCAACGTCCTGACTTTC,CATSDSEGSSGANVLTF,TRBJ2-6,TRBV24-1,NA,NA
TGTGCCAGCAGCCCCTCGGGCGCGGGACGGACCGGGGAGCTGTTTTTT,CASSPSGAGRTGELFF,TRBJ2-2,TRBV7-9,NA,NA
TGCAGTGCTAGTAATTGGGACAGGGAGGGCTACACCTTC,CSASNWDREGYTF,TRBJ1-2,TRBV20-1,NA,TRBD1
TGTGCCAGCAGTGAATCGTACGGGAGGAATGAAAAACTGTTTTTT,CASSESYGRNEKLFF,TRBJ1-4,TRBV25-1,NA,NA
TGCGCCAGCAGTTGGGACAGGGTGAACGAGCAGTACTTC,CASSWDRVNEQYF,TRBJ2-7,TRBV10-1,NA,TRBD1
TGTGCCAGCTCCGGACAGTTGAATCAGCCCCAGCATTTT,CASSGQLNQPQHF,TRBJ1-5,TRBV18,NA,NA
TGTGCCAGCAGTCCCATCAGTGGCACTGAAAAACTGTTTTTT,CASSPISGTEKLFF,TRBJ1-4,TRBV28,NA,NA
TGCGCCAGCAGCTCCGGGACTAGCGGGAGGGGAGAGACCCAGTACTTC,CASSSGTSGRGETQYF,TRBJ2-5,TRBV5-1,once,TRBD2
TGCAGTACAGGGGACACTGAAGCTTTCTTT,CSTGDTEAFF,TRBJ1-1,TRBV20-1,NA,TRBD1
TGTGCCAGCACACCGAGACTAGCGGGAGTAGAGTCCTACAATGAGCAGTTCTTC,CASTPRLAGVESYNEQFF,TRBJ2-1,TRBV7-8,NA,TRBD2
TGTGCCAGCAGCTTAGCGTGGACAGTCAGAGATACGCAGTATTTT,CASSLAWTVRDTQYF,TRBJ2-3,TRBV7-9,NA,NA
TGTGCCAGCAGCGTCAGCCGGGGGATGAGTAATGAGCAGTTCTTC,CASSVSRGMSNEQFF,TRBJ2-1,TRBV7-9,NA,NA
TGTGCCAGCTCGCGGACGACAGGGAATGGCTACACCTTC,CASSRTTGNGYTF,TRBJ1-2,TRBV18,NA,TRBD1
TGTGCCAGAAGCTTCTCAGCGGAAGAGCTGTTTTTT,CARSFSAEELFF,TRBJ2-2,TRBV5-3,few,NA
TGTGCCAGCACTTTAGGGGCGGGGAACTATGGCTACACCTTC,CASTLGAGNYGYTF,TRBJ1-2,TRBV11-2,few,NA
TGTGCCAGCGGTTGGCAGGGGGCATCTGAAGCTTTCTTT,CASGWQGASEAFF,TRBJ1-1,TRBV6-5,NA,TRBD1
TGTGCCAGCAGTTTATCGGTGGTGGGTGGAGATGAGCAGTTCTTC,CASSLSVVGGDEQFF,TRBJ2-1,TRBV27,NA,NA
TGCGCCAGCAGCCAAGTAGCCTCCCCAGCATGGCAGTACTTC,CASSQVASPAWQYF,TRBJ2-7,TRBV4-1,NA,NA
TGCGCCAGCAGCTTGGCTAGCGGGGCCCAAGAGACCCAGTACTTC,CASSLASGAQETQYF,TRBJ2-5,TRBV5-1,once,TRBD2
TGTGCCAGCAGCCAGGGACTAGCGGCTCAAGAGACCCAGTACTTC,CASSQGLAAQETQYF,TRBJ2-5,TRBV7-2,NA,TRBD2
TGCGCCAGCAGCTTCGGACTAGCGGGAGTCCAAGAGACCCAGTACTTC,CASSFGLAGVQETQYF,TRBJ2-5,TRBV5-1,few,TRBD2
TGCGCCAGCAGACGCCCGGGACTAGCGGGAGGGTCTTCAGGGGAGCTGTTTTTT,CASRRPGLAGGSSGELFF,TRBJ2-2,TRBV5-1,NA,TRBD2
TGTGCCAGCTCGCAGGGGAGAGATGAGCAGTTCTTC,CASSQGRDEQFF,TRBJ2-1,TRBV18,once,NA
TGTGCCAGCAGCCTGCCCGGGTTTGGAGAGCAGTACTTC,CASSLPGFGEQYF,TRBJ2-7,TRBV5-4,few,NA
TGCGCCAGCAGCCAAGCCCCGGGACAGGATTACTATGGCTACACCTTC,CASSQAPGQDYYGYTF,TRBJ1-2,TRBV4-1,NA,TRBD1
TGTGCCAGCAGCTTACGACAGGGGCATGATTCACCCCTCCACTTT,CASSLRQGHDSPLHF,TRBJ1-6,TRBV7-2,NA,TRBD1
TGTGCCAGCAGCTATAGCGGGAGCCGGTACGAGCAGTACTTC,CASSYSGSRYEQYF,TRBJ2-7,TRBV7-9,NA,TRBD2
TGTGCCAGCAGTTACTTGACAGGGGGCACACCCCTCCACTTT,CASSYLTGGTPLHF,TRBJ1-6,TRBV6-6,NA,TRBD1
TGTGCCTGGAGTGTTAAGCTGAACACTGAAGCTTTCTTT,CAWSVKLNTEAFF,TRBJ1-1,TRBV30,NA,NA
TGTGCCAGCAGACTCGACAGGGGCAATCAGCCCCAGCATTTT,CASRLDRGNQPQHF,TRBJ1-5,TRBV2,few,TRBD1
TGTGCCAGCGGATTAGCGGGAGCGGTCTACAATGAGCAGTTCTTC,CASGLAGAVYNEQFF,TRBJ2-1,TRBV6-5,NA,TRBD2